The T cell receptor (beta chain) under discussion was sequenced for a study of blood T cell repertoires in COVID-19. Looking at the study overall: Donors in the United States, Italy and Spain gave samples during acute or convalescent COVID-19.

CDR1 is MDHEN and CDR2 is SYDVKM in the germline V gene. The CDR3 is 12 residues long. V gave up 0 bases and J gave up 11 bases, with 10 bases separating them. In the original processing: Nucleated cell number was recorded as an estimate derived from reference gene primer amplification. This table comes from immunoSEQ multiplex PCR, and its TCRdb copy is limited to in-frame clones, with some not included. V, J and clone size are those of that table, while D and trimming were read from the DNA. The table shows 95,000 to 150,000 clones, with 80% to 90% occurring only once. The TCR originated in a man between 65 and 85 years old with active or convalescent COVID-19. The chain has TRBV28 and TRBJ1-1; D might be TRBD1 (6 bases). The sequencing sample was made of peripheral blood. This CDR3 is CASSLWQGHAFF. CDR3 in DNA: TGTGCCAGCAGTTTATGGCAGGGGCACGCTTTCTTT.